Listed below are T cell receptor beta chains from one sample, sequenced in a study of blood T cell repertoires in COVID-19. Produced via immunoSEQ multiplex PCR; TCRdb's table is partial and in-frame only. The data show 450,000 to 600,000 clones, with 75% to 90% seen just once and around 0.64% held by the top ten. The sequencing input was PBMCs or T cells enriched from blood (not recorded which). The receptors originated from a woman under 30 who had recovered from COVID-19. Each CDR3 is given without its conserved first and last residue. Each record gives: V gene, J gene, CDR3 protein.

V: TRBV6-5
J: TRBJ1-6
CDR3: ASRTTGSNSPLH

V: TRBV29-1
J: TRBJ2-3
CDR3: SVGTSGGVGTDTQY

V: TRBV4-1
J: TRBJ1-2
CDR3: ASSHMMDRDGESYGYT

V: TRBV7-2
J: TRBJ1-4
CDR3: ASSPGTGVGEKLF

V: TRBV6-4
J: TRBJ2-1
CDR3: ASSETAYNEQF

V: TRBV28
J: TRBJ1-2
CDR3: ASSSPSSDGYT

V: TRBV10-1
J: TRBJ2-7
CDR3: ASSETTGSEQY

V: TRBV5-1
J: TRBJ1-1
CDR3: ASSLGNRDRMNTEAF

V: TRBV12-3/TRBV12-4
J: TRBJ1-1
CDR3: ASSPVSNTEAF

V: TRBV5-4
J: TRBJ1-1
CDR3: ASSLGAGDTEAF

V: TRBV5-4
J: TRBJ1-5
CDR3: ASSMTGQGVSRSNQPQH

V: TRBV4-2
J: TRBJ1-4
CDR3: ASSQEGGSNEKLF

V: TRBV6-4
J: TRBJ1-2
CDR3: ASRMTGSDYGYT

V: TRBV5-1
J: TRBJ1-2
CDR3: ASSSGLSDPSGYT

V: TRBV7-6
J: TRBJ2-1
CDR3: ASSLDSGPDNEQF

V: TRBV11-2
J: TRBJ2-1
CDR3: ASSSSRLAGLKNEQF

V: TRBV5-4
J: TRBJ2-5
CDR3: ASSLVGAQETQY

V: TRBV19
J: TRBJ2-5
CDR3: ASSTSGQGRETQY

V: TRBV7-9
J: TRBJ2-1
CDR3: ASSLSHTSSYEQF

V: TRBV9
J: TRBJ1-6
CDR3: ASSAATGRDNSPLH